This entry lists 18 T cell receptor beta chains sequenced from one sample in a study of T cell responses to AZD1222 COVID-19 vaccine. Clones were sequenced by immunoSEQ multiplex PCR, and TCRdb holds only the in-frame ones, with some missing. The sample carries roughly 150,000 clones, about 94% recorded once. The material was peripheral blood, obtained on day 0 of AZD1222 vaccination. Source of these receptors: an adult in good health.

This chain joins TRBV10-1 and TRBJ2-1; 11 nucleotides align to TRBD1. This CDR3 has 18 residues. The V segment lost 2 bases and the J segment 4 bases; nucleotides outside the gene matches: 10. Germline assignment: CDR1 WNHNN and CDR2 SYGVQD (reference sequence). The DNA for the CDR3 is TGCGCCAGCAGTGAGGCGATTGGGACAGGGGGGTCATACAATGAGCAGTTCTTC. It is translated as CASSEAIGTGGSYNEQFF.

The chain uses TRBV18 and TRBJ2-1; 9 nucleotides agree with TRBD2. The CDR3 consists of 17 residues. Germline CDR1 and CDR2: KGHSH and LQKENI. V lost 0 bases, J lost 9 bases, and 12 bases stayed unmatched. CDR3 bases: TGTGCCAGCTCACCACCGGAAGGGGTAGCGGGAGTGGCTGAGCAGTTCTTC. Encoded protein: CASSPPEGVAGVAEQFF.

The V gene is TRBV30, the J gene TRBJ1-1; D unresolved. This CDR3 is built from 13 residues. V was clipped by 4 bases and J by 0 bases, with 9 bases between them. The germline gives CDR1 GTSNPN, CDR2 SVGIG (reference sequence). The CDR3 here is CAWTEQMNTEAFF. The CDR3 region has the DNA TGTGCCTGGACAGAGCAAATGAACACTGAAGCTTTCTTT.

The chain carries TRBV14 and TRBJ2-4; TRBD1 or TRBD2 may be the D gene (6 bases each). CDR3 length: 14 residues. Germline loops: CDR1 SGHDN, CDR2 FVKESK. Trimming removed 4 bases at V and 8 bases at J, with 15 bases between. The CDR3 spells CASSLGGPGYIQYF. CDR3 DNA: TGTGCCAGCAGCCTGGGGGGCCCGGGGTACATTCAGTACTTC. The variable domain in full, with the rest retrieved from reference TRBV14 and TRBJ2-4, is EAGVTQFPSHSVIEKGQTVTLRCDPISGHDNLYWYRRVMGKEIKFLLHFVKESKQDESGMPNNRFLAERTGGTYSTLKVQPAELEDSGVYFCASSLGGPGYIQYFGAGTRLSVL.

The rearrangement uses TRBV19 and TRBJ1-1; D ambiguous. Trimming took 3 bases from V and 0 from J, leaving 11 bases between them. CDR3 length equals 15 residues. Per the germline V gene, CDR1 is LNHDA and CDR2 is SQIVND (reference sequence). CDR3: CASSIWRQVNTEAFF. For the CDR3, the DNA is TGTGCCAGTAGTATCTGGAGGCAGGTGAACACTGAAGCTTTCTTT. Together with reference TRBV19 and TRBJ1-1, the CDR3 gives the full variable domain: DGGITQSPKYLFRKEGQNVTLSCEQNLNHDAMYWYRQDPGQGLRLIYYSQIVNDFQKGDIAEGYSVSREKKESFPLTVTSAQKNPTAFYLCASSIWRQVNTEAFFGQGTRLTVV.

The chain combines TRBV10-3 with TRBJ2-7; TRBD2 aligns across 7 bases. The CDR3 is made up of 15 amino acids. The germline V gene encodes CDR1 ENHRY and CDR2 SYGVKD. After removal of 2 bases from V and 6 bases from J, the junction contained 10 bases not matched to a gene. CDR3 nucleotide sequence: TGTGCCATCAGTGAGACGAGACTAGCTTTGGGCGAGCAGTACTTC. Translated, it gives CAISETRLALGEQYF.

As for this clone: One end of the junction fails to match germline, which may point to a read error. The CDR3 here is CASSLGGGTANNSPLHF. CDR3 bases: TGTGCCAGCAGTTTGGGAGGGGGGACAGCAAATAATTCACCCCTCCACTTT. The genes are TRBV5-4 and TRBJ1-6; 7 bases agree with TRBD1. The CDR3 is 17 residues long. The germline V gene has CDR1 SGHNT and CDR2 YYREEE (reference sequence).

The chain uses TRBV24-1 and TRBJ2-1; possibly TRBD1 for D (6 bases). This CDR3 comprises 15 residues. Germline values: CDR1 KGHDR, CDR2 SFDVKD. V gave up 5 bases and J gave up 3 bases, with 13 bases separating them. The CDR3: CATSVSRQVYNEQFF. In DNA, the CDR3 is TGTGCCACCAGTGTTAGTAGACAGGTCTACAATGAGCAGTTCTTC.

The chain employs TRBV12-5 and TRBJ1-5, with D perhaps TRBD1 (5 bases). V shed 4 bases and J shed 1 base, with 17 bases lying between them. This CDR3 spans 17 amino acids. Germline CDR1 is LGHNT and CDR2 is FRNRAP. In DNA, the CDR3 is TGTGCTAGTGGTTCAAGATTGGGGGTGGCGAGCAATCAGCCCCAGCATTTT. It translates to CASGSRLGVASNQPQHF.

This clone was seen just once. Here the CDR3 reads CAISESLGDRNQPQHF. In DNA, the CDR3 is TGTGCCATCAGTGAGTCCCTGGGGGACAGAAATCAGCCCCAGCATTTT. This chain connects TRBV10-3 to TRBJ1-5; 7 nucleotides line up with TRBD1. After removal of 0 bases from V and 4 bases from J, the junction contained 6 bases not matched to a gene. CDR3 length: 16 residues. Germline CDR1 reads ENHRY; CDR2 reads SYGVKD.

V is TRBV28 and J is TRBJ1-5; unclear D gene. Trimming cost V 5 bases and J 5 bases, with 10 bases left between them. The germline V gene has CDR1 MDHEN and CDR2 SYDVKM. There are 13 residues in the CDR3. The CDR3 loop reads CASSAVNDQPQHF. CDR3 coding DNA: TGTGCCAGCAGTGCAGTCAATGATCAGCCCCAGCATTTT.

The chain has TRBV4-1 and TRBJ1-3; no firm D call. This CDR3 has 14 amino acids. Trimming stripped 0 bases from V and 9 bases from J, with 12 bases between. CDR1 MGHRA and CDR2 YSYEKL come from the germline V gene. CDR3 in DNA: TGCGCCAGCAGCCAAGACGCCACCGTGAGCACCATATATTTT. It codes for CASSQDATVSTIYF.

The CDR3, as DNA: TGCAGTGCTAGTCCAAGCCGGGGGATAAGAGACACCCAGTACTTC. Its translation is CSASPSRGIRDTQYF. The gene calls are TRBV20-1 and TRBJ2-5; TRBD2 might be the D (6 bases). The V gene's germline CDR1 is DFQATT and CDR2 SNEGSKA (reference sequence). The CDR3 is made up of 15 amino acids. Trimming removed 3 bases at V and 8 bases at J, with 22 bases between.

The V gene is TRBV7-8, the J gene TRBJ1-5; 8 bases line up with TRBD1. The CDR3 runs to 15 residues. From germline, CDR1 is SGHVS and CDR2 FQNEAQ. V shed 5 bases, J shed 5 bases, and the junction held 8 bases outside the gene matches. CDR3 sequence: CASSPGTGRDQPQHF. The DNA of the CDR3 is TGTGCCAGCAGCCCGGGGACAGGTCGGGATCAGCCCCAGCATTTT.

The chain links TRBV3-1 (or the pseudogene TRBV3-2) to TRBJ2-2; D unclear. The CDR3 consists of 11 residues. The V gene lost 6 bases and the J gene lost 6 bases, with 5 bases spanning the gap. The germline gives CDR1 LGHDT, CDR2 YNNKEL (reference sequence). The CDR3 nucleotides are TGTGCCAGCAGGCACTCCGGGGAGCTGTTTTTT. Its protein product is CASRHSGELFF.

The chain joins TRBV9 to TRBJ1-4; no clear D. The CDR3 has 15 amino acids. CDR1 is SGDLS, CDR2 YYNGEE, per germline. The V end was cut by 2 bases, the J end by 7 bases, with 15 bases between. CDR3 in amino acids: CASSVKKGIGEKLFF. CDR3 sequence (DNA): TGTGCCAGCAGCGTCAAAAAAGGAATTGGTGAAAAACTGTTTTTT.

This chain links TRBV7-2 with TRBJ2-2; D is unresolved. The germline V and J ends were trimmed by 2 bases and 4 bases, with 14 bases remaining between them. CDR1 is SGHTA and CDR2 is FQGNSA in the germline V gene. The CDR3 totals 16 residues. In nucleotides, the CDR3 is TGTGCCAGCAGCTTATCCGGGCAGCCCGGCACCGGGGAGCTGTTTTTT. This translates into CASSLSGQPGTGELFF.

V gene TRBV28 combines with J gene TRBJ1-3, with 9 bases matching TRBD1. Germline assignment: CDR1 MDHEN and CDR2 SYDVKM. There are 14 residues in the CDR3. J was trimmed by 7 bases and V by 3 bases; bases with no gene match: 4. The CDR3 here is CASSFGQGRNTIYF. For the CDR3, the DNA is TGTGCCAGCAGTTTTGGACAGGGGAGGAACACCATATATTTT.